This TCR beta chain was documented in a study of Tregs in tolerant kidney transplant recipients. Study-wide points: No direct test of biological reproducibility was done here. Findings come from small patient numbers and require larger validation.

This CDR3 spans 17 amino acids. V was shortened by 7 bases and J by 2 bases, with 24 bases between the two germline ends. Germline CDR1 SGHAT, CDR2 FQNNGV. This clone was recorded only once. The antigen is unknown. Generated by immunoSEQ multiplex PCR, the TCRdb table keeps only in-frame clones and is missing some. The sample contains approximately 65,000 clones, about four fifths of which appear only once. Thawed PBMCs were FACS-sorted into unstimulated CD4+CD25+CD127- regulatory T cells, CD4+CD25- non-regulatory cells, CD4 and CD8 cells. This receptor was obtained from a human donor in good health. The sequencing input was CD4+ T cells from blood. The chain recombines TRBV11-2 with TRBJ2-7; D is undetermined. CDR3 protein: CASTLAPSRLMAYEQYF. DNA for the CDR3: TGTGCCAGCACCTTGGCTCCTTCGCGGCTCATGGCCTACGAGCAGTACTTC.